Listed below are T cell receptor beta chains from one sample, sequenced in a study of cytomegalovirus exposure and HLA in healthy donors. Clones were sequenced by immunoSEQ multiplex PCR, and TCRdb holds only the in-frame ones, with some missing. The sample records about 180,000 clones, approximately 79% being singletons. Sequenced sample: PBMCs. The source is a woman aged 40 to 50 in good health and CMV-seronegative. CDR3s include the opening cysteine and the closing phenylalanine or tryptophan. The D gene is left open where the match is weak. Only some rows state a clone size, as once, few, many or a class for expanded clones.

V gene	clone size	J gene	D gene	CDR3 protein	CDR3 DNA
TRBV2	few	TRBJ1-3	.	CASSGDRGDPSSGNTIYF	TGTGCCAGCAGCGGTGATCGCGGTGATCCAAGCTCTGGAAACACCATATATTTT
TRBV5-4	.	TRBJ1-6	.	CASSFGQTNSPLHF	TGTGCCAGCAGCTTCGGACAGACTAATTCACCCCTCCACTTT
TRBV6-5	.	TRBJ1-5	TRBD1	CASSTGQGGHQPQHF	TGTGCCAGCAGTACCGGACAGGGCGGGCATCAGCCCCAGCATTTT
TRBV7-9	.	TRBJ2-3	.	CASRRPLGSGTQIGQYF	TGTGCCAGCAGACGCCCCCTAGGTAGCGGTACACAGATTGGGCAGTATTTT
TRBV19	.	TRBJ2-7	TRBD2	CASSILGLAGSDYEQYF	TGTGCCAGTAGTATCTTGGGACTAGCGGGGTCCGACTACGAGCAGTACTTC
TRBV11-3	.	TRBJ2-1	TRBD1	CASSPQGQGSNEQFF	TGTGCCAGCAGCCCCCAGGGACAGGGTAGCAATGAGCAGTTCTTC
TRBV11-3	.	TRBJ2-7	TRBD1	CASSLGSGGYEQYF	TGTGCCAGCAGCTTAGGCTCAGGGGGCTACGAGCAGTACTTC
TRBV19	.	TRBJ1-1	.	CASGGTLGTEAFF	TGTGCCAGTGGAGGGACCCTGGGTACTGAAGCTTTCTTT
TRBV2	.	TRBJ1-2	.	CASRRGQLADGYTF	TGTGCCAGCAGGAGAGGACAGCTCGCGGATGGCTACACCTTC
TRBV4-2	few	TRBJ1-3	.	CASSQVRTFPTFSGNTIYF	TGTGCCAGCAGCCAAGTCAGGACATTCCCAACGTTCTCTGGAAACACCATATATTTT
TRBV5-5	.	TRBJ1-5	TRBD1	CASSRDTGGNQPQHF	TGTGCCAGCAGCCGGGATACAGGGGGCAATCAGCCCCAGCATTTT
TRBV6-6	few	TRBJ1-5	.	CASSYSGGNQPQHF	TGTGCCAGCAGTTATTCAGGGGGCAATCAGCCCCAGCATTTT
TRBV6-1	.	TRBJ1-1	.	CASSATSNTEAFF	TGTGCCAGCAGTGCCACATCGAACACTGAAGCTTTCTTT
TRBV19	.	TRBJ1-2	TRBD1	CASSPGQNIHIGGYTF	TGTGCCAGTAGCCCGGGACAGAATATCCATATCGGAGGCTACACCTTC
TRBV19	.	TRBJ1-6	.	CASSRTPPDSPLHF	TGTGCCAGTAGTCGTACCCCCCCGGATTCACCCCTCCACTTT
TRBV18	.	TRBJ2-1	.	CASSLQGFGNEQFF	TGTGCCAGCTCACTACAGGGTTTTGGCAATGAGCAGTTCTTC
TRBV4-3	.	TRBJ1-1	.	CASSQVARNTEAFF	TGCGCCAGCAGCCAAGTAGCCCGGAACACTGAAGCTTTCTTT
TRBV11-3	.	TRBJ1-5	.	CASSLHSNQPQHF	TGTGCCAGCAGCTTACATAGCAATCAGCCCCAGCATTTT
TRBV5-8	few	TRBJ2-3	.	CASSSTRDADTQYF	TGTGCCAGCAGCTCGACTAGGGACGCAGATACGCAGTATTTT
TRBV5-1	.	TRBJ2-1	TRBD2	CASSVTSFGEQFF	TGCGCCAGCAGCGTGACTAGCTTCGGGGAGCAGTTCTTC
TRBV30	.	TRBJ2-7	TRBD1	CAFRGQTYEQYF	TGTGCCTTCAGGGGACAGACCTACGAGCAGTACTTC
TRBV30	few	TRBJ1-3	TRBD1	CATGTVATIYF	TGTGCCACCGGGACAGTGGCCACCATATATTTT
TRBV5-4	.	TRBJ2-2	.	CASTETGNTGELFF	TGTGCCAGCACTGAGACAGGAAACACCGGGGAGCTGTTTTTT
TRBV9	.	TRBJ2-1	.	CASSPWGTTYNEQFF	TGTGCCAGCAGCCCGTGGGGGACAACTTACAATGAGCAGTTCTTC
TRBV5-1	.	TRBJ2-3	TRBD1	CASSLQGAKTDTQYF	TGCGCCAGCAGCTTGCAGGGGGCGAAGACAGATACGCAGTATTTT
TRBV5-1	.	TRBJ2-3	.	CASSLVGADTQYF	TGCGCCAGCAGCTTGGTGGGCGCAGATACGCAGTATTTT
TRBV9	.	TRBJ1-2	TRBD1	CASSPGQGQGLAHGYTF	TGTGCCAGCAGCCCCGGACAGGGGCAGGGTTTAGCGCATGGCTACACCTTC
TRBV5-1	.	TRBJ1-1	.	CASSAGGGEAFF	TGCGCCAGCAGCGCGGGGGGAGGAGAAGCTTTCTTT
TRBV13	once	TRBJ1-1	.	CASSLDSGFEAFF	TGTGCCAGCAGCTTGGACAGCGGTTTTGAAGCTTTCTTT
TRBV5-4	.	TRBJ1-1	.	CASSLAKLGAGVSTEAFF	TGTGCCAGCAGCTTGGCCAAGTTGGGTGCAGGGGTGAGCACTGAAGCTTTCTTT
TRBV27	.	TRBJ2-1	TRBD2	CASSVVGGGIYNEQFF	TGTGCCAGCAGTGTCGTTGGCGGGGGGATCTACAATGAGCAGTTCTTC
TRBV10-3	.	TRBJ2-2	TRBD2	CAHASGRVTGELFF	TGTGCCCACGCCAGCGGGAGAGTCACCGGGGAGCTGTTTTTT
TRBV5-1	.	TRBJ2-3	.	CASSSAQVTDTQYF	TGCGCCAGCAGCTCGGCACAGGTGACAGATACGCAGTATTTT
TRBV6-6	.	TRBJ2-7	.	CASRGSSYEQYF	TGTGCCAGCCGGGGTTCCTCCTACGAGCAGTACTTC
TRBV6-1	.	TRBJ1-2	.	CASIQSQPAGGYTF	TGTGCCAGCATTCAGTCCCAACCCGCGGGGGGCTACACCTTC
TRBV19	.	TRBJ1-1	.	CASSTQGNTEAFF	TGTGCCAGTAGTACTCAGGGGAACACTGAAGCTTTCTTT
TRBV5-4	.	TRBJ2-7	.	CASSLGDRGEQYF	TGTGCCAGCAGCTTGGGAGACCGGGGCGAGCAGTACTTC
TRBV6-5	once	TRBJ1-4	.	CASSYSFQTNEKLFF	TGTGCCAGCAGTTACTCGTTTCAGACAAATGAAAAACTGTTTTTT
TRBV7-2	.	TRBJ1-1	.	CASRVNSEAFF	TGTGCCAGCAGAGTAAACTCTGAAGCTTTCTTT
TRBV10-3	.	TRBJ2-2	TRBD2	CAISESSRGGTGELFF	TGTGCCATCAGTGAGTCTTCCCGGGGGGGCACCGGGGAGCTGTTTTTT
TRBV11-3	.	TRBJ2-7	.	CASSFGGSYEQYF	TGTGCCAGCAGCTTTGGGGGGTCCTACGAGCAGTACTTC
TRBV27	.	TRBJ1-4	.	CASSYRATNEKLFF	TGTGCCAGCAGTTACCGAGCAACTAATGAAAAACTGTTTTTT
TRBV13	.	TRBJ2-1	.	CASSSKWGGVNGSYNEQFF	TGTGCCAGCAGCTCAAAGTGGGGGGGCGTTAATGGTTCCTACAATGAGCAGTTCTTC
TRBV4-3	.	TRBJ2-7	TRBD1	CASSHPGQGIYEQYF	TGCGCCAGCAGCCATCCGGGACAGGGAATCTACGAGCAGTACTTC
TRBV15	.	TRBJ2-5	TRBD1	CATSLGDSQETQYF	TGTGCCACCAGCTTGGGGGACAGTCAAGAGACCCAGTACTTC
TRBV9	.	TRBJ1-1	.	CASSVGGGSEAFF	TGTGCCAGCAGCGTGGGAGGGGGGTCTGAAGCTTTCTTT
TRBV19	.	TRBJ2-6	TRBD1	CASSLTGGISGANVLTF	TGTGCCAGTAGCCTGACAGGGGGGATCTCTGGGGCCAACGTCCTGACTTTC
TRBV5-1	.	TRBJ2-1	.	CASSLGSGYEQFF	TGCGCCAGCAGCTTGGGATCGGGGTACGAGCAGTTCTTC
TRBV10-2	.	TRBJ2-5	TRBD1	CASSELRDRGNF	TGCGCCAGCAGTGAGTTACGGGACAGGGGGAACTTC
TRBV19	.	TRBJ1-3	.	CASSRITGSGDGNTIYF	TGTGCCAGTAGCCGGATTACAGGGTCAGGGGATGGAAACACCATATATTTT
TRBV27	.	TRBJ2-2	TRBD2	CASSLSPSGMGWDTGELFF	TGTGCCAGCAGTTTATCCCCTAGCGGGATGGGTTGGGACACCGGGGAGCTGTTTTTT
TRBV6-5	few	TRBJ2-7	TRBD1	CASSVSGQGTYEQYF	TGTGCCAGCAGCGTATCGGGACAGGGTACCTACGAGCAGTACTTC
TRBV2	.	TRBJ1-1	.	CASSEYRGVEAFF	TGTGCCAGCAGTGAATATCGGGGGGTTGAAGCTTTCTTT
TRBV9	.	TRBJ2-5	TRBD1	CASSSQQGAGLETQYF	TGTGCCAGCAGCTCGCAACAGGGGGCGGGTTTGGAGACCCAGTACTTC